These 9 T cell receptor beta chains came from one sample sequenced in a study of cytomegalovirus exposure and HLA in healthy donors. PCR involved 60 Vbeta and 13 Jbeta primers. Clones were read by immunoSEQ multiplex PCR, and TCRdb kept only the in-frame ones, dropping some. The repertoire includes 35,000 to 50,000 clones, roughly 60% of them detected once, and about 8.7% sits in the top ten. Material for sequencing was PBMCs. These receptors were obtained from a human donor in good health.

This rearrangement joins TRBV2 to TRBJ2-5; 13 bases map to TRBD2. The CDR3 is 14 residues long. Germline V CDR1 and CDR2: SNHLY, FYNNEI. Trimming took 9 bases from V and 5 from J; bases not matched to a gene: 6. The CDR3 nucleotides are TGTGCCAGAGGGGGACTAGCGGGGTTTGAGACCCAGTACTTC. The encoded protein is CARGGLAGFETQYF. The whole variable domain, remainder taken from reference TRBV2 and TRBJ2-5, is EPEVTQTPSHQVTQMGQEVILRCVPISNHLYFYWYRQILGQKVEFLVSFYNNEISEKSEIFDDQFSVERPDGSNFTLKIRSTKLEDSAMYFCARGGLAGFETQYFGPGTRLLVL.

The genes are TRBV30 and TRBJ1-2; a possible D gene is TRBD1 (5 bases). The germline V gene encodes CDR1 GTSNPN and CDR2 SVGIG (reference sequence). V was trimmed by 2 bases and J by 3 bases, leaving 10 bases between them. The CDR3 has 13 residues. The CDR3 region is CAWSPTDYYGYTF. DNA for the CDR3: TGTGCCTGGAGTCCGACAGACTACTATGGCTACACCTTC. The variable domain in full, completed from reference TRBV30 and TRBJ1-2, reads SQTIHQWPATLVQPVGSPLSLECTVEGTSNPNLYWYRQAAGRGLQLLFYSVGIGQISSEVPQNLSASRPQDRQFILSSKKLLLSDSGFYLCAWSPTDYYGYTFGSGTRLTVV.

The chain couples TRBV28 to TRBJ2-7; unclear D gene. Trimming stripped 2 bases from V and 2 bases from J, with 4 bases between. Germline assignment: CDR1 MDHEN and CDR2 SYDVKM. This CDR3 is 12 amino acids long. CDR3 sequence reads: CASSLLPYEQYF. The CDR3, as DNA: TGTGCCAGCAGTTTACTACCCTACGAGCAGTACTTC. Full variable domain (outside the CDR3, taken from reference TRBV28 and TRBJ2-7): DVKVTQSSRYLVKRTGEKVFLECVQDMDHENMFWYRQDPGLGLRLIYFSYDVKMKEKGDIPEGYSVSREKKERFSLILESASTNQTSMYLCASSLLPYEQYFGPGTRLTVT.

The chain has TRBV9 and TRBJ2-1; 8 bases map to TRBD1. Per germline, CDR1 SGDLS and CDR2 YYNGEE. V shed 3 bases, J shed 8 bases, and the junction held 13 bases outside the gene matches. The CDR3 has 16 amino acids. The CDR3 sequence: CASSGRTGQVLDEQFF. CDR3 DNA: TGTGCCAGCAGCGGACGGACAGGGCAGGTCCTAGATGAGCAGTTCTTC.

The chain links TRBV5-1 to TRBJ1-3; 7 positions agree with TRBD1. The CDR3 is 15 residues long. CDR1 and CDR2 (germline): SGHRS, YFSETQ. V was pared by 4 bases and J by 2 bases, with 6 bases of the junction left unmatched. Written as DNA, the CDR3 is TGCGCCAGCAGCCCCCCGACAGGGACTGGAAACACCATATATTTT. Its translation: CASSPPTGTGNTIYF.

This chain links TRBV7-9 with TRBJ1-2, with 7 positions matching TRBD1. V shed 3 bases, J shed 4 bases, and the junction held 8 bases outside the gene matches. Germline V gives CDR1 SEHNR, CDR2 FQNEAQ (reference sequence). This CDR3 is 15 amino acids long. Here the CDR3 reads CASSLGQSVGYGYTF. The CDR3, as DNA: TGTGCCAGCAGCTTGGGACAGAGCGTAGGCTATGGCTACACCTTC.

The chain combines TRBV18 with TRBJ2-1; possible D gene TRBD1, 6 bases. CDR1 is KGHSH, CDR2 LQKENI, per germline. The length of the CDR3 is 14 residues. Trimming took 2 bases from V and 2 from J, leaving 7 bases between them. The CDR3: CASSPGDTYNEQFF. As DNA, the CDR3 is TGTGCCAGCTCACCAGGGGACACCTACAATGAGCAGTTCTTC.

DNA of the CDR3: TGTGCCAGTCGGCAGGGCTATGGCTACACCTTC. Its protein is CASRQGYGYTF. The chain employs TRBV19 and TRBJ1-2, with D tentatively TRBD1 (5 bases). CDR1 is LNHDA, CDR2 SQIVND, per germline (reference sequence). The V end was cut by 8 bases, the J end by 4 bases, with 8 bases between. The CDR3 is 11 residues long.

The count of this clone is one. The chain combines TRBV30 with TRBJ1-2, with TRBD1 as a possible D gene (6 bases). The CDR3 loop spans 15 amino acids. Germline V gene sequence: CDR1 GTSNPN, CDR2 SVGIG (reference sequence). The V end was cut by 0 bases, the J end by 4 bases, with 15 bases between. The CDR3 DNA reads as TGTGCCTGGAGTGTTGGCCAGGGGAAGGCCTATGGCTACACCTTC. Translating it yields CAWSVGQGKAYGYTF.